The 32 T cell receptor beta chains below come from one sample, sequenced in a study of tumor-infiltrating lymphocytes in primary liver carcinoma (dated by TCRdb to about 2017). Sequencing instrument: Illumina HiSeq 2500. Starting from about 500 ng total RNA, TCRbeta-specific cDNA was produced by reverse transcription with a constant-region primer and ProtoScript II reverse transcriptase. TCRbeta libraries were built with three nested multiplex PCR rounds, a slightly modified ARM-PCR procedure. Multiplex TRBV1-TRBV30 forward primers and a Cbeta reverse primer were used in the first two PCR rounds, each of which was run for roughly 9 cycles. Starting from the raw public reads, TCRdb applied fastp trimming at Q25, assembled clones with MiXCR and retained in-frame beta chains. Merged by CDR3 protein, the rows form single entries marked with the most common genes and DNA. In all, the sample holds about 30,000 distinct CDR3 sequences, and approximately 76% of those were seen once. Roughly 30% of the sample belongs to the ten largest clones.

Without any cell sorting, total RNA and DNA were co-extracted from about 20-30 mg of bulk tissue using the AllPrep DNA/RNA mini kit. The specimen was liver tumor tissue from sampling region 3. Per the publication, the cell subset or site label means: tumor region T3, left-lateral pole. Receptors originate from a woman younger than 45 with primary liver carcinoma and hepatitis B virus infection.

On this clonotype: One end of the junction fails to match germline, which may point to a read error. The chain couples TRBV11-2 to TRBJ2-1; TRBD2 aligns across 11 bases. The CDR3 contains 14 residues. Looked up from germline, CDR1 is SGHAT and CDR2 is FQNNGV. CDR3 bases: TGTGCCAACAGCTTAGCGGGGGGGCCGCTTGAGCAGTTCTTC. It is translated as CANSLAGGPLEQFF.

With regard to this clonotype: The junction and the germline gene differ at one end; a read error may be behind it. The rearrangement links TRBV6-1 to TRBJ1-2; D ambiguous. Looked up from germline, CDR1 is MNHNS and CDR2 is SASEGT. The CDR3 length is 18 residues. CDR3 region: CAISERFLILRFNYGYTF. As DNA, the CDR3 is TGTGCCATCAGTGAACGGTTCCTGATCCTTAGATTTAACTATGGCTACACATTC.

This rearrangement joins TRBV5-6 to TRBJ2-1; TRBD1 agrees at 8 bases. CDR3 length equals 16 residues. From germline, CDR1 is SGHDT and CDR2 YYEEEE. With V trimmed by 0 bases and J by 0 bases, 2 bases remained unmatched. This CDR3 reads CASSLAGQDSYNEQFF. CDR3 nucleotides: TGTGCCAGCAGCTTGGCGGGACAGGACTCCTACAATGAGCAGTTCTTC.

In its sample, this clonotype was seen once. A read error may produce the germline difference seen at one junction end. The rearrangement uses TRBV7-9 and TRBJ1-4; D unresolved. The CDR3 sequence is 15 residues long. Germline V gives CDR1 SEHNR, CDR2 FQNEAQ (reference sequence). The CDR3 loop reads CASILGPQTYAKLFF. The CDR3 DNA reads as TGTGCCAGCATCTTAGGTCCCCAAACATATGCAAAACTGTTTTTT. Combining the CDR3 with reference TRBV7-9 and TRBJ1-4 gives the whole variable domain DTGVSQNPRHKITKRGQNVTFRCDPISEHNRLYWYRQTLGQGPEFLTYFQNEAQLEKSRLLSDRFSAERPKGSFSTLEIQRTEQGDSAMYLCASILGPQTYAKLFFGSGTQLSVL.

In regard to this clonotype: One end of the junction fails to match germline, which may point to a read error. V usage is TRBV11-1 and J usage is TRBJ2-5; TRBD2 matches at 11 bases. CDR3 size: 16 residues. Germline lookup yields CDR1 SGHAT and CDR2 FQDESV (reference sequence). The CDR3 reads CASNLDRLAGWRTQYF. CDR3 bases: TGTGCCAGCAACTTAGATAGACTAGCGGGATGGCGGACCCAGTACTTC.

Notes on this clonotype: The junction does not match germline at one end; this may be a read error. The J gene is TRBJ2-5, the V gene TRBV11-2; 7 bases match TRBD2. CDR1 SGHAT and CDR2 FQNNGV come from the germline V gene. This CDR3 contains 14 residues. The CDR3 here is CASSSRGLVGTQCF. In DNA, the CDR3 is TGTGCCAGCAGCTCCCGTGGACTAGTGGGGACCCAGTGCTTC.

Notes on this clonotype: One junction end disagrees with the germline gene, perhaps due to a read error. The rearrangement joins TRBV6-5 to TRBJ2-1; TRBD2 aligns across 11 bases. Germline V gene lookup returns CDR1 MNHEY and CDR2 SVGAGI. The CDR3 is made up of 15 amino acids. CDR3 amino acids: CASSGTSGSYKEQFF. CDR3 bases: TGCGCCAGCAGTGGAACTAGCGGGAGCTACAAAGAGCAGTTCTTC.

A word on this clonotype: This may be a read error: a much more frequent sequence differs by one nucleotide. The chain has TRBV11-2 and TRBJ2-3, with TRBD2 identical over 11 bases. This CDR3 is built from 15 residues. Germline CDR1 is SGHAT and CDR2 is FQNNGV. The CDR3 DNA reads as TGTGCCAGCAGCCCAGGGACTAGCGGCACAGATACGCATTATTTT. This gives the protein CASSPGTSGTDTHYF.

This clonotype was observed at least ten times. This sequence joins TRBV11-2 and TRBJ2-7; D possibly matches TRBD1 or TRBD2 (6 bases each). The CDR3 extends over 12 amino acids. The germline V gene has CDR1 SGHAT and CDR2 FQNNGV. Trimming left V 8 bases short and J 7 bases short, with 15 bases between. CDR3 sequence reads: CASCPGGYEQYF. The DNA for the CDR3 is TGTGCCAGCTGTCCCGGGGGCTATGAGCAGTACTTC.

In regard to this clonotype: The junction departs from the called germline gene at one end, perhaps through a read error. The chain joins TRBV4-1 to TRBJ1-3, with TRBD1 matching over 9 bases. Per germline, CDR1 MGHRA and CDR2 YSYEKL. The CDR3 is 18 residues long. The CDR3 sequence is CASSQGRDRGGPGSTIYF. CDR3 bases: TGCGCCAGCAGTCAAGGGCGCGACAGGGGGGGACCCGGAAGCACCATATATTTT.

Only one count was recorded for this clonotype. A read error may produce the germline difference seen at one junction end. The CDR3 DNA reads TGCGCCAGCAGCCAAGAGCTCACAGATATGCAGTATTTT. Translating gives CASSQELTDMQYF. This chain connects TRBV4-3 to TRBJ2-3; D is undetermined. Germline V lookup: CDR1 LGHNA, CDR2 YSLEER. The CDR3 extends over 13 amino acids.

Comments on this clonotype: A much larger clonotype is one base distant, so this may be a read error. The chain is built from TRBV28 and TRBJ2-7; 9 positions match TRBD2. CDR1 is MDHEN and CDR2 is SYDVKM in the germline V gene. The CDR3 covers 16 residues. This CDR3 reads CATSPPWLAGINEQYF. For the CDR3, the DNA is TGTGCCACCAGTCCGCCTTGGCTAGCGGGAATCAACGAGCAGTACTTC.

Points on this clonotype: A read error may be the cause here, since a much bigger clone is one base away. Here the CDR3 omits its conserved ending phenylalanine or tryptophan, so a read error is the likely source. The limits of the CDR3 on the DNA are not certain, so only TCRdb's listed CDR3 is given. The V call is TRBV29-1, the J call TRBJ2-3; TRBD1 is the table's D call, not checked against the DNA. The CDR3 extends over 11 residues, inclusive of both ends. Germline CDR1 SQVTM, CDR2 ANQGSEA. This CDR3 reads CSVVDRERVYL.

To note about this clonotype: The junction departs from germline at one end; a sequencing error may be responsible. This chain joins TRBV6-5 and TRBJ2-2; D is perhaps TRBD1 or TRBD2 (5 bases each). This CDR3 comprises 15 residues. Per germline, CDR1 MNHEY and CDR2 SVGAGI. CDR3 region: CASSPRTRFTGELFF. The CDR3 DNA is TGTGCAAGCAGTCCGCGGACACGGTTCACCGGGGAGCTGTTCTTT.

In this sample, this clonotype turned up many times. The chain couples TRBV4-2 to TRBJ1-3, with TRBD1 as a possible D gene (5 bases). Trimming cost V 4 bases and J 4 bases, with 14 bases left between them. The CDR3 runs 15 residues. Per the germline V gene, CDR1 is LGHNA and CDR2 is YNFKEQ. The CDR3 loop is CASSLGESHGNTIYF. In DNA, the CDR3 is TGTGCCAGCAGCCTGGGGGAATCGCACGGAAACACCATATATTTT.

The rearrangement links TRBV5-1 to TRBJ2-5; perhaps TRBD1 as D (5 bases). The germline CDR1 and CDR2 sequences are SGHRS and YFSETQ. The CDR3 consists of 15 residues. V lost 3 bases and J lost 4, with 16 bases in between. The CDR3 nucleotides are TGCGCCAGCAGCTCAGACAGAGTTGGGCGAGAGACCCAGTACTTC. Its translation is CASSSDRVGRETQYF.

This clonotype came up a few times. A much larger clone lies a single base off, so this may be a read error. This CDR3 is CASSLRRDSYSEQFF. The CDR3 DNA follows: TGTGCCAGCAGCTTACGGAGGGACTCCTACAGTGAGCAGTTCTTC. V usage is TRBV11-2 and J usage is TRBJ2-1; D possibly corresponds to TRBD2 (6 bases). Germline V gene sequence: CDR1 SGHAT, CDR2 FQNNGV. This CDR3 contains 15 residues.

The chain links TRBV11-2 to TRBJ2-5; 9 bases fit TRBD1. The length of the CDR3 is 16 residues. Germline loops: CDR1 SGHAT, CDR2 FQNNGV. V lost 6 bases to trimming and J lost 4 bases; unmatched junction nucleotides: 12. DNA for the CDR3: TGTGCCAGCAGTACGAGAACAGGGGGCGCGAGAGAGACCCAGTACTTC. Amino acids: CASSTRTGGARETQYF.

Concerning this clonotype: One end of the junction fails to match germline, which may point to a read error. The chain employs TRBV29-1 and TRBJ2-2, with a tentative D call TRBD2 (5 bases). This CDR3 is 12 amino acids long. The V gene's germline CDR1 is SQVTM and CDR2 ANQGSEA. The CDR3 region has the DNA TGCAGCGTTGTGGCATGGGGTGGGGAGCGGTTTTTT. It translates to CSVVAWGGERFF.

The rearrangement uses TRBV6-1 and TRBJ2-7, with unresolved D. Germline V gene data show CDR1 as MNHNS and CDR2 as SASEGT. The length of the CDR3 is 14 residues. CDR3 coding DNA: TGTGCTTCCAGTGAAGCTTTCAAGGTGTACGAGCAGTACTTC. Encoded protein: CASSEAFKVYEQYF.

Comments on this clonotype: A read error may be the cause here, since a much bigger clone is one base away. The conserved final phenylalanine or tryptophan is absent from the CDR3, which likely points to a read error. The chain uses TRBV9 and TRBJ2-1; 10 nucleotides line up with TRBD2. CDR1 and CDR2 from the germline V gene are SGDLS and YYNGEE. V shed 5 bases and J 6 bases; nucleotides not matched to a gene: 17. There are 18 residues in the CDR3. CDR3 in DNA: TGTGCCAGCAGTCACGACTCGGCTAGCGGGAGTGTCGGCAATGAGCAGTTCTCC. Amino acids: CASSHDSASGSVGNEQFS.

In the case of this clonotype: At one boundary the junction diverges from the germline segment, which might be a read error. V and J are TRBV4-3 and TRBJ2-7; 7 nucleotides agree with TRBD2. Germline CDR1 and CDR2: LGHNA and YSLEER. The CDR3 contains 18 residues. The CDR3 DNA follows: TGCGCCAGCTGCCAAGCTGTGACGGGAGGTCACATTAGCAACGAGCAGTACTTC. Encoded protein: CASCQAVTGGHISNEQYF.

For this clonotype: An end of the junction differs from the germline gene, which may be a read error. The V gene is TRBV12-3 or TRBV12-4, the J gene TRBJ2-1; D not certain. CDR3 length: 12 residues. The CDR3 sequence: CACSLAEKEQFF. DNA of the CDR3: TGTGCCTGCAGTTTAGCTGAGAAAGAGCAGTTCTTC.

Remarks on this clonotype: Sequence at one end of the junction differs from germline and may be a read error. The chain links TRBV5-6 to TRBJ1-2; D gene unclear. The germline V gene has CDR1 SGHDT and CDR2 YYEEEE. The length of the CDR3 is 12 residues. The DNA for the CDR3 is TGTGCCAGTAGCTTCGGGGTGCAGGGCTACACCTTC. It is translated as CASSFGVQGYTF. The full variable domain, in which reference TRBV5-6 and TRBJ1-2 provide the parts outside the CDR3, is DAGVTQSPTHLIKTRGQQVTLRCSPKSGHDTVSWYQQALGQGPQFIFQYYEEEERQRGNFPDRFSGHQFPNYSSELNVNALLLGDSALYLCASSFGVQGYTFGSGTRLTVV.

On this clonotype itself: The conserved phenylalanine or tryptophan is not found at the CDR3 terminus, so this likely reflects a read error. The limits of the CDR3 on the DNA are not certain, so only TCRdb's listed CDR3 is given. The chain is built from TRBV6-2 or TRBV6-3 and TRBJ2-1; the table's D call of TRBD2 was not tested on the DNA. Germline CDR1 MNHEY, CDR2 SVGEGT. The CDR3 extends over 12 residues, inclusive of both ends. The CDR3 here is CASGLPPRERFL.

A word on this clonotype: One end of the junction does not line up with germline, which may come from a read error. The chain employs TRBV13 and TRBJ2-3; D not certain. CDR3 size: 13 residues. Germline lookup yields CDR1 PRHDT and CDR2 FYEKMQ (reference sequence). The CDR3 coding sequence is TGTGACAGCAGCTTAGAAGACACAGATACACAGTATTTT. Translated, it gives CDSSLEDTDTQYF.

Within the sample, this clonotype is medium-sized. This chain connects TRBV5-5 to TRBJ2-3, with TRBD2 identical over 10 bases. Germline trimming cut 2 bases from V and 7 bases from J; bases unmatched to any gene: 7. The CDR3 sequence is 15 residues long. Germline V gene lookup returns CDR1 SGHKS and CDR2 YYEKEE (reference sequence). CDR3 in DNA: TGTGCCAGCAGCTTTACTAGCGGGATAGCAAATACGCAGTATTTT. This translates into CASSFTSGIANTQYF. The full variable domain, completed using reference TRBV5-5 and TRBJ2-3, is DAGVTQSPTHLIKTRGQQVTLRCSPISGHKSVSWYQQVLGQGPQFIFQYYEKEERGRGNFPDRFSARQFPNYSSELNVNALLLGDSALYLCASSFTSGIANTQYFGPGTRLTVL.

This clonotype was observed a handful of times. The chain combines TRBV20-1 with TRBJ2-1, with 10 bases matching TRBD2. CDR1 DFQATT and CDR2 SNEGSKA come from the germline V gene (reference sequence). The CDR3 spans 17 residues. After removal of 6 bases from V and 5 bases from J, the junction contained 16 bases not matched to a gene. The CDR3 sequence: CSAPAGGLPSTHNEQFF. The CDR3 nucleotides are TGCAGTGCCCCAGCGGGAGGGCTACCGAGCACCCACAATGAGCAGTTCTTC.

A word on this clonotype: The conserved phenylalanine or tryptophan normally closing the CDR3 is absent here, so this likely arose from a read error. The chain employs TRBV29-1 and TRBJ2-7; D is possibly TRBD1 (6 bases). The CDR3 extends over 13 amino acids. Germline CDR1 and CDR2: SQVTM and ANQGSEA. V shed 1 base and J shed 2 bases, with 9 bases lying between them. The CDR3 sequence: CSVEAQGAYEQYL. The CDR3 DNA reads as TGCAGCGTTGAAGCACAGGGAGCCTACGAGCAGTACCTC.

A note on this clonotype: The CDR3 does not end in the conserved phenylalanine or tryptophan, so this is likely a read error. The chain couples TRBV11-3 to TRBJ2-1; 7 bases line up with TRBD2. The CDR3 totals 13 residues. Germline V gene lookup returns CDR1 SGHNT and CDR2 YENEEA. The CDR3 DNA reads TGTGTCGGCGCTGGCGGGAGTGGGAATGAGCAGTTCTCC. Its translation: CVGAGGSGNEQFS.

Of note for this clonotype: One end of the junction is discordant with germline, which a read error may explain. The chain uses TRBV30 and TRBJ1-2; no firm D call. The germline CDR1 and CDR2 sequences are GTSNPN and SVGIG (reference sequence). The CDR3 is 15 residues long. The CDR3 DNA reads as TGTGCCTGGAGTACTAGTCGGGGTAGTGTCTATGGCCACATCTTC. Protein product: CAWSTSRGSVYGHIF.

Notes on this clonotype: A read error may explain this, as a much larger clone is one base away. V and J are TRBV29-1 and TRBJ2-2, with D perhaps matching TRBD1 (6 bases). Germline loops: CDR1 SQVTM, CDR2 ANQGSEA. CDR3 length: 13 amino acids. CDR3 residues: CSIDRLGGGELFF. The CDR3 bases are TGCAGCATTGATCGCTTAGGGGGCGGGGAGCTGTTTTTT.